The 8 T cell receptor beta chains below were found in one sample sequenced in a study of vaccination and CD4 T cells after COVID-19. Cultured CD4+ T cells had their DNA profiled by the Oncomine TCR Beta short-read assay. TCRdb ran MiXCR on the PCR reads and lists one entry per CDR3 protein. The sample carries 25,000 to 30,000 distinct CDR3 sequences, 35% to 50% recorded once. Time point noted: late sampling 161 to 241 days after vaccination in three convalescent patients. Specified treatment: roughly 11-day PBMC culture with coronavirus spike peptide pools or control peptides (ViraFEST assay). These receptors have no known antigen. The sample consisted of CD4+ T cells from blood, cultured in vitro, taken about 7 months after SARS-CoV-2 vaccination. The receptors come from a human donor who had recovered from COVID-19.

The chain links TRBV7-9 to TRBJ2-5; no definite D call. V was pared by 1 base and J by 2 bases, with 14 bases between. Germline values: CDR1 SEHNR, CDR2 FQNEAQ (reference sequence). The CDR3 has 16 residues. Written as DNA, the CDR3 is TGTGCCAGCAGCTTAGGGGCCCCCAGGCCACAAGAGACCCAGTACTTC. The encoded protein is CASSLGAPRPQETQYF. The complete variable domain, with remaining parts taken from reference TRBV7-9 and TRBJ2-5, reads DTGVSQNPRHKITKRGQNVTFRCDPISEHNRLYWYRQTLGQGPEFLTYFQNEAQLEKSRLLSDRFSAERPKGSFSTLEIQRTEQGDSAMYLCASSLGAPRPQETQYFGPGTRLLVL.

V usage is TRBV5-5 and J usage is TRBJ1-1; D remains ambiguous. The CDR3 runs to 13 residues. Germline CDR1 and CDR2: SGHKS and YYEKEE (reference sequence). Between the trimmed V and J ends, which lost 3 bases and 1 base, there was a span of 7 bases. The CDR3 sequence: CASSSLGNTEAFF. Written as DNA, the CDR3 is TGTGCCAGCAGCTCTCTTGGGAACACTGAAGCTTTCTTT.

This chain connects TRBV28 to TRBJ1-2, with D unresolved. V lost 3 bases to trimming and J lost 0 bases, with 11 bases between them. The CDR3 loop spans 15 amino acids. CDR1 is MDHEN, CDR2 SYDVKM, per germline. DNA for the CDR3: TGTGCCAGCAGTTTCGGAGGCAGGACTAACTATGGCTACACCTTC. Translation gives CASSFGGRTNYGYTF.

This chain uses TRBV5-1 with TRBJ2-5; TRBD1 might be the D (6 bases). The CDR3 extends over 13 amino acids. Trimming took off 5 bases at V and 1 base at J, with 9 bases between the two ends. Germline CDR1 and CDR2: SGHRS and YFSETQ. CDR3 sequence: CASSGQSQETQYF. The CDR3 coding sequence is TGCGCCAGCAGTGGACAGAGCCAAGAGACCCAGTACTTC. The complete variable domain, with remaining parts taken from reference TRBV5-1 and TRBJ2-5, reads KAGVTQTPRYLIKTRGQQVTLSCSPISGHRSVSWYQQTPGQGLQFLFEYFSETQRNKGNFPGRFSGRQFSNSRSEMNVSTLELGDSALYLCASSGQSQETQYFGPGTRLLVL.

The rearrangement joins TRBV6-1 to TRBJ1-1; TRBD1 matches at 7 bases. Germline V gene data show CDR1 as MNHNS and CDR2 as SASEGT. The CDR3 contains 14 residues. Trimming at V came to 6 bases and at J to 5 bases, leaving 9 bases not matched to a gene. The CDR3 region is CASSLTGVRTEAFF. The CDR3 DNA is TGTGCCAGCAGCTTAACAGGGGTCCGGACTGAAGCTTTCTTT.

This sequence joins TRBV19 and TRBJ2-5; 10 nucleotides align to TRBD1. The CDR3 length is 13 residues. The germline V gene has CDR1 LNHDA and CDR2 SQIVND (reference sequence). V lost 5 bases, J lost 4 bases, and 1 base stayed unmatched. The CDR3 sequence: CASSWDRGETQYF. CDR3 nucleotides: TGTGCCAGTAGTTGGGACAGGGGAGAGACCCAGTACTTC.

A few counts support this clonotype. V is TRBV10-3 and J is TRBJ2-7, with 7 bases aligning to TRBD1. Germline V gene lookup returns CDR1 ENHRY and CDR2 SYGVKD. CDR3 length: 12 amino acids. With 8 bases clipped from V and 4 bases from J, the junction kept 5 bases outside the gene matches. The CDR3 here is CAISGTVYEQYF. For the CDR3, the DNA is TGTGCCATCTCTGGGACAGTTTACGAGCAGTACTTC.

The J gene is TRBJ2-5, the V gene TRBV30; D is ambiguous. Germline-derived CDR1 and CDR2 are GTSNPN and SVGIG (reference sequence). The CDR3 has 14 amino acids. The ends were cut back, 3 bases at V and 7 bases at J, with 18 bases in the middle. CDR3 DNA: TGTGCCTGGAGCCCGGGTCAGACGGGTGGGACCCAGTACTTC. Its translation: CAWSPGQTGGTQYF.